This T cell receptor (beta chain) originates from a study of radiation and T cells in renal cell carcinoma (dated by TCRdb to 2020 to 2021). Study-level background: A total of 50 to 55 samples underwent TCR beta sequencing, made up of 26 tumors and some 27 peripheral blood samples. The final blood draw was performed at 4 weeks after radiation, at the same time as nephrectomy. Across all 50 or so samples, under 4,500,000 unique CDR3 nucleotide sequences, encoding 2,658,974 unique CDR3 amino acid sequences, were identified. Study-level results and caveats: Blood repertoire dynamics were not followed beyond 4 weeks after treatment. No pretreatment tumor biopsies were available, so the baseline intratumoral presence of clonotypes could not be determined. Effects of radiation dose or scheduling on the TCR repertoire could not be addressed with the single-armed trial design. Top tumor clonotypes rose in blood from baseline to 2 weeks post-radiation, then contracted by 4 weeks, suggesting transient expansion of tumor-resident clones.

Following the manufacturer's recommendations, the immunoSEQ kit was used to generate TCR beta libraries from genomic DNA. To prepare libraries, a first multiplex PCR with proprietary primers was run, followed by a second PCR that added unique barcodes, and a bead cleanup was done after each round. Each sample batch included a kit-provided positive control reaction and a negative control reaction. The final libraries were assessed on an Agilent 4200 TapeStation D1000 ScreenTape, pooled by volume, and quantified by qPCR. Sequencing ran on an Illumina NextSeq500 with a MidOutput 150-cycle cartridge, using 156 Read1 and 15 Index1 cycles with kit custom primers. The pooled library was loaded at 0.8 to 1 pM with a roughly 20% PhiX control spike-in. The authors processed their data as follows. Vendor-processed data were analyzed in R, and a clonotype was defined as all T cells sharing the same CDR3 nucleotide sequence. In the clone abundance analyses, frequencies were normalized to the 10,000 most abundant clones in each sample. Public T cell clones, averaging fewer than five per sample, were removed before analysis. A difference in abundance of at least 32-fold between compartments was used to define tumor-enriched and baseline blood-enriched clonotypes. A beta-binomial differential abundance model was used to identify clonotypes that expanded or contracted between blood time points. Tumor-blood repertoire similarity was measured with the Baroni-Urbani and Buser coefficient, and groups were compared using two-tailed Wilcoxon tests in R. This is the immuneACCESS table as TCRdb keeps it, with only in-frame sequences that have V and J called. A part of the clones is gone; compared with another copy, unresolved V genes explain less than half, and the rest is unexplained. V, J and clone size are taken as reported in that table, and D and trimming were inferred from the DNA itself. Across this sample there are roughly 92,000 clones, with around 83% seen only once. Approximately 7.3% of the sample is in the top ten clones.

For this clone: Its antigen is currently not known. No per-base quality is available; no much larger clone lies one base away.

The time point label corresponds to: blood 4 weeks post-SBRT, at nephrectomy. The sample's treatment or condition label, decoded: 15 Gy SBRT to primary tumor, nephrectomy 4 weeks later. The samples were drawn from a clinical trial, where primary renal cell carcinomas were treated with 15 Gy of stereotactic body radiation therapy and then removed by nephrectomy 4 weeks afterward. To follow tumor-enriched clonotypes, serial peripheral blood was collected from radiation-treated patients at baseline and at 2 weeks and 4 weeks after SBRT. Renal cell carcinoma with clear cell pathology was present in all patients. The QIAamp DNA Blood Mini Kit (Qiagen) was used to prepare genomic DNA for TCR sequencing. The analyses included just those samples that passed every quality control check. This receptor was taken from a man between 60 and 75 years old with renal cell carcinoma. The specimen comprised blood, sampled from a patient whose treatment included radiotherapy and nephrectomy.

This receptor carries the CDR3 CASSLGQVDGELFF. The DNA is as follows: TGCGCCAGCAGCTTGGGTCAGGTTGACGGGGAGCTGTTTTTT. The rearranged chain carries TRBV5-1 and TRBJ2-2; the D segment cannot be called with confidence. The CDR3 measures 14 amino acids from cysteine to phenylalanine. Only the CDR3 DNA is retained, 42 bases long and in frame from the first base. Via the germline V gene, CDR1 is SGHRS and CDR2 YFSETQ. The junction shows trimming of 0 bases on V and 7 bases on J, plus 10 bases between the germline ends.